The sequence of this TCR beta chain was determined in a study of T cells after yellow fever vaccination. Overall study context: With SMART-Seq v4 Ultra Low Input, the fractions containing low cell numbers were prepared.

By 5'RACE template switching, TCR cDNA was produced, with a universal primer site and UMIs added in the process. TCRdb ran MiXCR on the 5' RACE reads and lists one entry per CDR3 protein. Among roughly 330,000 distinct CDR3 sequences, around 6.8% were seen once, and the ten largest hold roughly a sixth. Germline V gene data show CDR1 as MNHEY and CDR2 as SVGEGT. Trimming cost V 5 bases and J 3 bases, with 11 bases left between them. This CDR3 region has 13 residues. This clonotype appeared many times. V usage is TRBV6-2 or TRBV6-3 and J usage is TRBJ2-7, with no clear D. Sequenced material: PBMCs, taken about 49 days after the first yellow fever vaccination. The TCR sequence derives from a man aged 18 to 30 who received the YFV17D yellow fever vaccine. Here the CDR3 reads CASSPAAIYEQYF. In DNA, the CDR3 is TGTGCCAGCAGTCCCGCGGCAATCTACGAGCAGTACTTC.